The clone carrying this T cell receptor (beta chain) was found a few times. Its antigen remains unknown. Germline V gives CDR1 SSHAT, CDR2 FNYEAQ (reference sequence). This CDR3 is 13 amino acids long. This sample was taken from a study of lymphopenia after photon versus proton radiotherapy. Notes on the study in general: Photon-treated patients lost naive T cells and TCR diversity; proton-treated stayed stable. Larger post-nadir TCR diversity loss correlated inversely with survival in deceased patients.

Profiling relied on immunoSEQ multiplex PCR, and the TCRdb table lists in-frame clones only, not all of them. The sample contains approximately 70,000 clones, approximately 90% of which appear only once. The sequenced sample was peripheral blood, obtained from a patient treated with proton-based radiotherapy. The chain couples TRBV7-7 to TRBJ2-5, with D possibly matching TRBD2 (6 bases). The receptor comes from a man older than 75 with esophageal cancer. DNA for the CDR3: TGTGCTAGCGGCCGTTCGCCCCAAGAGACCCAGTACTTC. It specifies CASGRSPQETQYF.